Each of the 30 T cell receptor beta chains below was sequenced from the same sample in a study of T cell repertoires in aging, cancer and after chemotherapy. Rearranged V-D-J TRB sequences were amplified with a mixed TRB-A/B primer pool. Via MiXCR, TCRdb re-called the multiplex PCR reads, giving one row per CDR3 protein. The repertoire has around 5,000 distinct CDR3 sequences, about 21% of them found once; the top ten carry 3% to 4.5%. Peripheral blood genomic DNA, not sorted cells or RNA, was the template. The sequenced sample was blood. The receptors derive from a human donor in good health. The donor label of this sample is uncertain.

The chain carries TRBV20-1 and TRBJ1-5; TRBD1 is a possible D gene (5 bases). Germline values: CDR1 DFQATT, CDR2 SNEGSKA (reference sequence). Between the trimmed V and J ends, which lost 2 bases and 0 bases, there was a span of 8 bases. CDR3 length: 14 amino acids. The CDR3 DNA sequence: TGCAGTGCTAGATCCGGGGGTAGCAATCAGCCCCAGCATTTT. It translates to CSARSGGSNQPQHF.

A remark on this clonotype: The junction departs from the called germline gene at one end, perhaps through a read error. CDR3 region: CASSLAADQQGATGEQSF. The CDR3 bases are TGTGCCAGCAGCTTAGCGGCCGACCAACAGGGGGCAACGGGTGAGCAGTCCTTC. The chain links TRBV7-6 to TRBJ2-1; 9 nucleotides agree with TRBD1. The CDR3 contains 18 residues. CDR1 and CDR2 from the germline V gene are SGHVS and FNYEAQ. Filled out from reference TRBV7-6 and TRBJ2-1, the complete variable domain reads GAGVSQSPRYKVTKRGQDVALRCDPISGHVSLYWYRQALGQGPEFLTYFNYEAQQDKSGLPNDRFSAERPEGSISTLTIQRTEQRDSAMYRCASSLAADQQGATGEQSFGPGTRLTVL.

This clonotype rates as medium-sized. The V gene is TRBV19, the J gene TRBJ2-7; D uncertain. The CDR3 extends over 14 amino acids. Trimming removed 5 bases from V and 2 bases from J, with 13 bases in between. Germline V CDR1 and CDR2: LNHDA, SQIVND (reference sequence). The CDR3 sequence is CASSAQQRTYEQYF. The CDR3 DNA sequence: TGTGCCAGTAGTGCACAACAGAGAACCTACGAGCAGTACTTC.

The chain is built from TRBV28 and TRBJ1-4; weak D call: TRBD1 (5 bases). V lost 5 bases to trimming and J lost 5 bases, with 12 bases between them. This CDR3 has 14 residues. In germline, CDR1 is MDHEN, CDR2 SYDVKM. CDR3 loop: CASSTRGLNEKLFF. The CDR3 DNA is TGTGCCAGCAGTACCCGGGGACTAAATGAAAAACTGTTTTTT. Supplemented by reference TRBV28 and TRBJ1-4, the full variable domain reads DVKVTQSSRYLVKRTGEKVFLECVQDMDHENMFWYRQDPGLGLRLIYFSYDVKMKEKGDIPEGYSVSREKKERFSLILESASTNQTSMYLCASSTRGLNEKLFFGSGTQLSVL.

This clonotype is judged large. The chain joins TRBV19 to TRBJ1-5; D is unclear. Germline lookup yields CDR1 LNHDA and CDR2 SQIVND (reference sequence). The V end lost 6 bases, the J end lost 0 bases, and 3 bases lay between the germline ends. This CDR3 has 12 amino acids. The CDR3 region is CASRASNQPQHF. In DNA, the CDR3 is TGTGCCAGTAGGGCTAGCAATCAGCCCCAGCATTTT.

CDR3 region: CSASDLSGAFF. CDR3 coding DNA: TGCAGTGCTAGCGACCTGAGTGGAGCTTTCTTT. The chain carries TRBV20-1 and TRBJ1-1; D is undetermined. Germline-derived CDR1 and CDR2 are DFQATT and SNEGSKA (reference sequence). The CDR3 covers 11 residues. Trimming pared 3 bases from V and 10 bases from J, leaving 12 bases between.

By sample fraction, this clonotype is medium-sized. V gene TRBV11-2 combines with J gene TRBJ2-1; 9 nucleotides match TRBD2. CDR1 is SGHAT and CDR2 is FQNNGV in the germline V gene. Trimming took 5 bases from V and 13 from J; bases not matched to a gene: 6. The CDR3 sequence is 12 residues long. The CDR3 protein is CASSPSGTSQFF. The CDR3 region has the DNA TGTGCCAGCAGCCCCTCCGGGACTAGCCAGTTCTTC.

This clonotype was detected a few times. V and J are TRBV4-3 and TRBJ2-1; 10 bases match TRBD1. This CDR3 has 14 amino acids. Germline V gene lookup returns CDR1 LGHNA and CDR2 YSLEER. The V and J ends lost 6 bases and 8 bases, in that order; junction bases with no gene match: 7. The CDR3 spells CASSSGTGAYEQFF. The CDR3 coding sequence is TGCGCCAGCAGTTCCGGGACAGGGGCGTATGAGCAGTTCTTC.

This clonotype is medium-sized (0.01 to 0.1%) by share. This chain connects TRBV19 to TRBJ2-7; TRBD1 matches at 9 bases. The CDR3 contains 14 residues. Losses at the gene ends were 6 bases for V and 6 bases for J; bases not matched to a gene: 9. Germline CDR1 and CDR2: LNHDA and SQIVND (reference sequence). The CDR3 nucleotides are TGTGCCAGTAGAAATCCGGGACAGGGCCCCGAGCAGTACTTC. Its protein product is CASRNPGQGPEQYF.

By its share, this clonotype is medium-sized. V and J are TRBV30 and TRBJ1-1, with D unclear. V was clipped by 2 bases and J by 7 bases, with 14 bases between them. CDR1 GTSNPN and CDR2 SVGIG come from the germline V gene (reference sequence). CDR3 size: 13 residues. In nucleotides, the CDR3 is TGTGCCTGGAGTAGAGTGTCAGTCGGTGAAGCTTTCTTT. This translates into CAWSRVSVGEAFF.

The chain has TRBV21-1 and TRBJ1-1. TRBV21-1 is an annotated pseudogene. The CDR3 totals 16 residues. The CDR3 nucleotides are TGTGCCAGCAGCAAAGTTCATCAGGAAACCAACACTGAAGCTTTCTTT. This translates into CASSKVHQETNTEAFF.

By share, this clonotype counts as medium-sized (0.01 to 0.1%). J is TRBJ1-4 and V is TRBV7-6; no definite D call. CDR3 length: 13 amino acids. The germline V gene encodes CDR1 SGHVS and CDR2 FNYEAQ. The ends were cut back, 3 bases at V and 4 bases at J, with 6 bases in the middle. The CDR3 DNA reads as TGTGCCAGCAGCTTCCAGGTTAATGAAAAACTGTTTTTT. It specifies CASSFQVNEKLFF. Filled out from reference TRBV7-6 and TRBJ1-4, the complete variable domain reads GAGVSQSPRYKVTKRGQDVALRCDPISGHVSLYWYRQALGQGPEFLTYFNYEAQQDKSGLPNDRFSAERPEGSISTLTIQRTEQRDSAMYRCASSFQVNEKLFFGSGTQLSVL.

In its sample, this clonotype is medium-sized (0.01 to 0.1%). The J gene is TRBJ1-2, the V gene TRBV6-5; TRBD1 agrees at 10 bases. V was pared by 7 bases and J by 1 base, with 6 bases of the junction left unmatched. CDR3 length: 15 residues. The germline V gene encodes CDR1 MNHEY and CDR2 SVGAGI. DNA of the CDR3: TGTGCCAGCAACAAAGGACAGGGGGGTAACTATGGCTACACCTTC. Amino acids: CASNKGQGGNYGYTF.

This clonotype is medium-sized by share. The V gene is TRBV5-1, the J gene TRBJ2-3, with 11 positions matching TRBD1. J gave up 5 bases and V 2 bases, and 7 bases lay outside the gene matches. Looked up from germline, CDR1 is SGHRS and CDR2 is YFSETQ. The CDR3 is 16 residues long. CDR3 sequence: CASSLHRDRGKDTQYF. CDR3 bases: TGCGCCAGCAGCTTACACCGGGACAGGGGGAAAGATACGCAGTATTTT.

This clonotype is medium-sized by share. The chain has TRBV24-1 and TRBJ2-3, with D unresolved. Between the trimmed V and J ends, which lost 5 bases and 2 bases, there was a span of 19 bases. Germline V gene lookup returns CDR1 KGHDR and CDR2 SFDVKD. The CDR3 consists of 17 residues. The CDR3 spells CATSAQSGPGYTDTQYF. CDR3 nucleotide sequence: TGTGCCACCAGTGCTCAATCGGGTCCCGGTTACACAGATACGCAGTATTTT.

By proportion, this clonotype is medium-sized. This chain connects TRBV12-3 or TRBV12-4 to TRBJ2-1; maybe TRBD2 (5 bases). The length of the CDR3 is 16 residues. Trimming shortened V by 4 bases and J by 8 bases, and 21 bases separated the two germline ends. The chain's CDR3 is CASSSYLTHGVDEQFF. The CDR3, as DNA: TGTGCCAGCAGTTCGTACCTGACTCACGGGGTTGATGAGCAGTTCTTC.

By share, this clonotype counts as medium-sized. The genes are TRBV18 and TRBJ2-7; a possible D gene is TRBD1 (6 bases). CDR3 length: 16 amino acids. CDR1 and CDR2 from the germline V gene are KGHSH and LQKENI. The V gene lost 3 bases and the J gene lost 3 bases, with 18 bases spanning the gap. CDR3 DNA: TGTGCCAGCTCACCGGGAGCAGGGGAGTATGGCTACGAGCAGTACTTC. It yields the protein CASSPGAGEYGYEQYF. Together with reference TRBV18 and TRBJ2-7, the CDR3 gives the full variable domain: NAGVMQNPRHLVRRRGQEARLRCSPMKGHSHVYWYRQLPEEGLKFMVYLQKENIIDESGMPKERFSAEFPKEGPSILRIQQVVRGDSAAYFCASSPGAGEYGYEQYFGPGTRLTVT.

In DNA, the CDR3 is TGTGCCAGCAGTTTATTCTCGGACAGGGGAGGAGATACGCAGTATTTT. It codes for CASSLFSDRGGDTQYF. The genes are TRBV6-5 and TRBJ2-3, with 9 bases identical to TRBD1. The CDR3 consists of 16 residues. Germline V gene lookup returns CDR1 MNHEY and CDR2 SVGAGI. Trimming removed 4 bases from V and 5 bases from J; junction bases left unmatched: 10.

This clonotype is medium-sized within its sample. This chain links TRBV24-1 with TRBJ2-3; D might be TRBD1 (6 bases). CDR1 and CDR2 from the germline V gene are KGHDR and SFDVKD. CDR3 length equals 13 residues. V lost 0 bases and J lost 6, with 6 bases in between. CDR3 nucleotide sequence: TGTGCCACCAGTGATTTGACAGGGGATACGCAGTATTTT. Protein sequence: CATSDLTGDTQYF.

In regard to this clonotype: A much larger clone is a single base away; this may be a read error. The chain links TRBV5-1 to TRBJ2-7; D unclear. CDR3 length equals 12 residues. Germline V gene sequence: CDR1 SGHRS, CDR2 YFSETQ. CDR3 loop: CVSSSDGYEQYF. Written as DNA, the CDR3 is TGCGTCAGCAGCTCGGACGGTTACGAGCAGTACTTC.

In DNA form, the CDR3 reads TGTGCCAGCAGTTCCAATAGCGGTGGCTCCTACGAGCAGTACTTC. Translated, it gives CASSSNSGGSYEQYF. This sequence joins TRBV6-5 and TRBJ2-7, with a weak D call TRBD2 (6 bases). In germline, CDR1 is MNHEY, CDR2 SVGAGI. V shed 4 bases and J shed 0 bases, with 13 bases lying between them. The CDR3 totals 15 residues.

This clonotype was observed a single time. This could be a read error, since a much larger clone is one nucleotide away. V gene TRBV6-5 combines with J gene TRBJ1-2; 12 nucleotides align to TRBD1. This CDR3 spans 15 amino acids. V trimming: 5 bases; J trimming: 2 bases; junction bases outside the gene matches: 3. In germline, CDR1 is MNHEY, CDR2 SVGAGI. CDR3 protein: CASSEGTGGNYGYTF. DNA for the CDR3: TGTGCCAGCAGTGAAGGGACAGGGGGCAACTATGGCTACACCTTC.

In its sample, this clonotype was seen a few times. The J gene is TRBJ2-7, the V gene TRBV5-5, with 7 bases that match TRBD2. This CDR3 has 14 residues. V lost 0 bases to trimming and J lost 4 bases; unmatched junction nucleotides: 4. Germline loops: CDR1 SGHKS, CDR2 YYEKEE (reference sequence). CDR3 protein: CASSLGGGGYEQYF. The CDR3 bases are TGTGCCAGCAGCTTGGGGGGGGGGGGGTACGAGCAGTACTTC.

This clonotype is judged medium-sized. This chain connects TRBV6-2 or TRBV6-3 to TRBJ2-5, with D perhaps TRBD2 (6 bases). The germline V gene has CDR1 MNHEY and CDR2 SVGEGT. The length of the CDR3 is 14 residues. V was clipped by 6 bases and J by 0 bases, with 11 bases between them. As DNA, the CDR3 is TGTGCCAGCAGCGCTAGCGAGTACCAAGAGACCCAGTACTTC. Translating it yields CASSASEYQETQYF.

This chain links TRBV11-2 with TRBJ2-3; 8 bases fit TRBD2. Germline loops: CDR1 SGHAT, CDR2 FQNNGV. The CDR3 consists of 17 residues. V trimming: 5 bases; J trimming: 2 bases; junction bases outside the gene matches: 12. The CDR3 nucleotides are TGTGCCAGCAGCCTCGGCGGGGCGGGGGGCCACACAGATACGCAGTATTTT. This codes for CASSLGGAGGHTDTQYF.

This clonotype is judged medium-sized. The rearrangement uses TRBV27 and TRBJ1-5; D is uncertain. Trimming shortened V by 0 bases and J by 2 bases, and 11 bases separated the two germline ends. There are 16 residues in the CDR3. Germline CDR1 and CDR2: MNHEY and SMNVEV (reference sequence). The CDR3 nucleotides are TGTGCCAGCAGTTTATCTTGGTCTGTGGGCAATCAGCCCCAGCATTTT. It is translated as CASSLSWSVGNQPQHF.

By share, this clonotype ranks as medium-sized. The chain uses TRBV15 and TRBJ1-4; 7 nucleotides agree with TRBD1. The junction had 9 bases not matched to a gene; V was cut back by 1 base and J by 7 bases. This CDR3 comprises 16 residues. Germline V gene sequence: CDR1 LNHNV, CDR2 YYDKDF (reference sequence). The CDR3 DNA is TGTGCCACCAGCAGAGTGTCGGCAGGGGGGGCTGAAAAACTGTTTTTT. This encodes CATSRVSAGGAEKLFF.

This clonotype is medium-sized by share. This chain connects TRBV19 to TRBJ1-2; D is possibly TRBD1 (5 bases). Germline assignment: CDR1 LNHDA and CDR2 SQIVND (reference sequence). Trimming cost V 5 bases and J 6 bases, with 19 bases left between them. The CDR3 contains 15 residues. CDR3 amino acids: CASSHSPQGANGYTF. CDR3 DNA: TGTGCCAGTAGTCACTCCCCCCAGGGAGCGAATGGCTACACCTTC. Based on the CDR3 plus reference TRBV19 and TRBJ1-2, the full variable domain is DGGITQSPKYLFRKEGQNVTLSCEQNLNHDAMYWYRQDPGQGLRLIYYSQIVNDFQKGDIAEGYSVSREKKESFPLTVTSAQKNPTAFYLCASSHSPQGANGYTFGSGTRLTVV.

This clonotype showed up just a few times. This chain connects TRBV4-3 to TRBJ2-1, with no clear D. The CDR3 has 16 residues. Germline V gives CDR1 LGHNA, CDR2 YSLEER. Trimming pared 0 bases from V and 2 bases from J, leaving 11 bases between. CDR3 loop: CASSQETKAPYNEQFF. DNA of the CDR3: TGCGCCAGCAGCCAAGAAACAAAGGCCCCCTACAATGAGCAGTTCTTC.

By share, this clonotype counts as medium-sized (0.01 to 0.1%). The chain couples TRBV12-3 or TRBV12-4 to TRBJ2-7; TRBD1 agrees at 9 bases. This CDR3 is 15 amino acids long. V shed 1 base, J shed 4 bases, and the junction held 5 bases outside the gene matches. The CDR3 reads CASSLGGQGEYEQYF. The CDR3 DNA reads TGTGCCAGCAGTTTAGGGGGACAGGGTGAATACGAGCAGTACTTC.